Listed here are 8 T cell receptor beta chains from one sample, sequenced in a study of T-cell memory formation after mild COVID-19. TCRdb called the 5' RACE reads again in MiXCR, with one record for every CDR3 protein. This table has more than 300,000 distinct CDR3 sequences, under 25% appearing once. Sequencing input: PBMCs or a T cell subset sorted from them (not recorded which). These receptor sequences come from a man between 18 and 35 years old who had mild COVID-19 (a few samples of this study predate the infection). Cell type and time point are not known.

Only a few counts were recorded for this clonotype. The chain couples TRBV4-1 to TRBJ2-2; D might be TRBD2 (7 bases). Trimming took off 4 bases at V and 0 bases at J, with 9 bases between the two ends. CDR1 and CDR2 (germline): MGHRA, YSYEKL. The CDR3 extends over 15 amino acids. CDR3 region: CASSRGGPNTGELFF. The CDR3 coding sequence is TGCGCCAGCAGCCGGGGGGGGCCGAACACCGGGGAGCTGTTTTTT.

This clonotype appeared a few times. The rearrangement joins TRBV11-2 to TRBJ2-3, with D possibly matching TRBD2 (6 bases). Germline-derived CDR1 and CDR2 are SGHAT and FQNNGV. Between the trimmed V and J ends, which lost 8 bases and 2 bases, there was a span of 11 bases. This CDR3 comprises 13 residues. The CDR3 loop reads CASVADLTDTQYF. Here the CDR3 DNA reads TGTGCCAGCGTAGCGGATCTCACAGATACGCAGTATTTT.

This chain links TRBV2 with TRBJ2-2, with a weak D call TRBD1 (5 bases). Trimming pared 5 bases from V and 4 bases from J, leaving 14 bases between. Germline CDR1 and CDR2: SNHLY and FYNNEI. This CDR3 has 15 amino acids. Here the CDR3 reads CASSRQGYPTGELFF. CDR3 nucleotide sequence: TGTGCCAGCAGTCGTCAGGGATACCCCACCGGGGAGCTGTTTTTT.

In its sample, this clonotype was seen a few times. The chain has TRBV7-2 and TRBJ2-7; 11 nucleotides match TRBD1. The ends lost 0 bases at V and 3 bases at J; junction bases unmatched: 1. Germline CDR1 SGHTA, CDR2 FQGNSA. This CDR3 has 15 amino acids. CDR3 bases: TGTGCCAGCAGCTTAGCGGGACAGGGGGGCTACGAGCAGTACTTC. Encoded protein: CASSLAGQGGYEQYF.

This clonotype was counted once. A single base separates this from a much larger clone, so it may be a read error. J is TRBJ1-1 and V is TRBV7-9, with D unresolved. CDR3 length: 12 residues. Trimming took 3 bases from V and 4 from J, leaving 6 bases between them. CDR1 is SEHNR and CDR2 is FQNEAQ in the germline V gene (reference sequence). The CDR3 reads CASSFMGTEAFF. The CDR3 DNA follows: TGTGCCAGCAGCTTCATGGGCACTGAAGCTTTCTTT.

J is TRBJ2-5 and V is TRBV11-2; the match to TRBD2 covers 8 bases. V shed 5 bases, J shed 4 bases, and the junction held 18 bases outside the gene matches. The CDR3 runs 18 residues. Germline values: CDR1 SGHAT, CDR2 FQNNGV. The CDR3 sequence: CASSPVRGGFDRPETQYF. The CDR3, as DNA: TGTGCCAGCAGCCCCGTACGGGGGGGATTCGATCGGCCAGAGACCCAGTACTTC.

The sample holds a few counts of this clonotype. The chain combines TRBV28 with TRBJ1-6, with 9 bases that match TRBD1. Looked up from germline, CDR1 is MDHEN and CDR2 is SYDVKM. This CDR3 contains 14 residues. Trimming took 6 bases from V and 7 from J; bases not matched to a gene: 4. The CDR3 loop is CASRRTGGNSPLHF. CDR3 sequence (DNA): TGTGCCAGCAGGCGTACAGGGGGCAATTCACCCCTCCACTTT.

The rearrangement links TRBV7-3 to TRBJ1-3; D is unclear. Germline-derived CDR1 and CDR2 are SGHTA and FQGTGA. Trimming removed 4 bases from V and 0 bases from J, with 4 bases in between. The CDR3 totals 13 residues. The CDR3 DNA reads TGTGCCAGCAGCTCGAACTCTGGAAACACCATATATTTT. Translating gives CASSSNSGNTIYF. Supplemented by reference TRBV7-3 and TRBJ1-3, the full variable domain reads GAGVSQTPSNKVTEKGKYVELRCDPISGHTALYWYRQSLGQGPEFLIYFQGTGAADDSGLPNDRFFAVRPEGSVSTLKIQRTERGDSAVYLCASSSNSGNTIYFGEGSWLTVV.